The text below deals with one T cell receptor (beta chain). These data come from a study of blood T cell repertoires in COVID-19. For the study at large: Samples taken during acute and convalescent COVID-19 were collected in the United States, Italy and Spain. The analysed material was cDNA or gDNA that came from T cells, B-cell-depleted T cells, or PBMCs.

The J segment lost 3 bases and the V segment lost 4 bases, leaving 2 bases of the junction unmatched. Germline loops: CDR1 LGHDT, CDR2 YNNKEL (reference sequence). The CDR3 is made up of 13 amino acids. Original handling: Using reference gene primer amplification, nucleated cell counts were estimated. Using immunoSEQ multiplex PCR, the repertoire was profiled, and TCRdb retains in-frame clones only, with some absent. D and trimming were read from the DNA, whereas the V and J calls and clone size are those reported in that table. Of about 200,000 clones listed, 80% are singletons. The sequencing sample was made of peripheral blood. The chain links TRBV3-1 (or the pseudogene TRBV3-2) to TRBJ1-2, with 7 bases aligning to TRBD1. This clonotype originated in a man aged 60 to 69 with acute or convalescent COVID-19. The CDR3 is CASSPGQHYGYTF. The CDR3 DNA is TGTGCCAGCAGCCCGGGACAGCACTATGGCTACACCTTC.